These 11 T cell receptor beta chains share one sample of origin, sequenced in a study of blood T cell repertoires in COVID-19. The repertoire was sequenced with immunoSEQ multiplex PCR; TCRdb's copy has only in-frame clones and lacks some. In the table there are 250,000 or so clones, about nine tenths of which are singletons. Sequenced material: peripheral blood. Receptors originate from a young man with COVID-19, enrolled during active disease.

The chain carries TRBV18 and TRBJ1-1; a weak D match, TRBD1 (5 bases). V dropped 3 bases and J dropped 3 bases, with 14 bases sitting between them. Germline V gives CDR1 KGHSH, CDR2 LQKENI. CDR3 length: 15 residues. In nucleotides, the CDR3 is TGTGCCAGCTCACCGCCAACAGGTCTACACACTGAAGCTTTCTTT. Translation: CASSPPTGLHTEAFF.

V gene TRBV6-5 combines with J gene TRBJ2-7, with 7 bases aligning to TRBD2. After removal of 2 bases from V and 1 base from J, the junction contained 5 bases not matched to a gene. The CDR3 extends over 15 amino acids. Germline CDR1 MNHEY, CDR2 SVGAGI. The DNA for the CDR3 is TGTGCCAGCAGTTACAGGGCTAGCGGATCCTACGAGCAGTACTTC. Amino acids: CASSYRASGSYEQYF.

The chain couples TRBV27 to TRBJ2-7, with D possibly matching TRBD2 (7 bases). Per the germline V gene, CDR1 is MNHEY and CDR2 is SMNVEV (reference sequence). V gave up 5 bases and J gave up 5 bases, with 19 bases separating them. The CDR3 runs to 15 residues. In nucleotides, the CDR3 is TGTGCCAGCAGTCCCTCAAGGGGGGGTCGCCACGAGCAGTACTTC. Protein product: CASSPSRGGRHEQYF.

V and J are TRBV29-1 and TRBJ1-1; the D gene is possibly TRBD1 (5 bases). V was pared by 3 bases and J by 1 base, with 9 bases between. Germline loops: CDR1 SQVTM, CDR2 ANQGSEA. The CDR3 is made up of 13 amino acids. As DNA, the CDR3 is TGCAGCGTTGACAGGGCCGGGAACACTGAAGCTTTCTTT. Translating it yields CSVDRAGNTEAFF.

This sequence joins TRBV14 and TRBJ2-3; 9 bases are shared with TRBD2. This CDR3 contains 17 residues. The V gene's germline CDR1 is SGHDN and CDR2 FVKESK. After removal of 2 bases from V and 3 bases from J, the junction contained 9 bases not matched to a gene. The CDR3 is CASSQRMRGGFTDTQYF. The CDR3, as DNA: TGTGCCAGCAGCCAACGGATGCGGGGGGGCTTTACAGATACGCAGTATTTT.

The chain employs TRBV7-7 and TRBJ2-3; 7 bases agree with TRBD2. The ends lost 4 bases at V and 6 bases at J; junction bases unmatched: 13. CDR3 length: 16 residues. Germline V gene lookup returns CDR1 SSHAT and CDR2 FNYEAQ (reference sequence). CDR3: CASSSLSGSWLDTQYF. CDR3 sequence (DNA): TGTGCCAGCAGCTCTCTTAGCGGGTCCTGGCTGGATACGCAGTATTTT.

This clone was found a few times. This sequence joins TRBV25-1 and TRBJ1-1; 7 nucleotides match TRBD1. CDR3 length: 13 residues. Germline CDR1 MGHDK, CDR2 SYGVNS. After removal of 7 bases from V and 7 bases from J, the junction contained 9 bases not matched to a gene. CDR3 bases: TGTGCCAGCATCCAGGGGGATTGGGATGAAGCTTTCTTT. Translating gives CASIQGDWDEAFF.

The chain carries TRBV6-5 and TRBJ2-5; 9 bases are a match to TRBD1. Germline CDR1 reads MNHEY; CDR2 reads SVGAGI. The CDR3 extends over 14 amino acids. V dropped 6 bases and J dropped 6; count of bases not matched to a gene: 8. In DNA, the CDR3 is TGTGCCAGCAGGGCCGACAGGGGGATTAAGACCCAGTACTTC. As protein: CASRADRGIKTQYF.

CDR3 sequence: CASSLSGQPANYGYTF. For the CDR3, the DNA is TGTGCCAGCAGCCTCTCGGGACAGCCTGCGAACTATGGCTACACCTTC. This chain links TRBV3-1 (or the pseudogene TRBV3-2) with TRBJ1-2; 7 nucleotides match TRBD1. The CDR3 runs 16 residues. V gave up 4 bases and J gave up 2 bases; unmatched junction bases: 10. Per the germline V gene, CDR1 is LGHDT and CDR2 is YNNKEL (reference sequence).

The gene calls are TRBV29-1 and TRBJ2-7; no clear D gene. Germline lookup yields CDR1 SQVTM and CDR2 ANQGSEA. This CDR3 contains 13 residues. Trimming shortened V by 4 bases and J by 5 bases, and 15 bases separated the two germline ends. CDR3 protein: CSVAWQSKNEQYF. As DNA, the CDR3 is TGCAGCGTTGCTTGGCAGTCGAAGAACGAGCAGTACTTC.

The chain employs TRBV2 and TRBJ2-3; TRBD2 matches at 14 bases. The CDR3 spans 20 residues. Germline V gene data show CDR1 as SNHLY and CDR2 as FYNNEI. J gave up 1 base and V 2 bases, and 11 bases lay outside the gene matches. Written as DNA, the CDR3 is TGTGCCAGCAGTGAATTCCGACTAGCGGGGGGGCCGTCAGGCACAGATACGCAGTATTTT. Protein sequence: CASSEFRLAGGPSGTDTQYF.